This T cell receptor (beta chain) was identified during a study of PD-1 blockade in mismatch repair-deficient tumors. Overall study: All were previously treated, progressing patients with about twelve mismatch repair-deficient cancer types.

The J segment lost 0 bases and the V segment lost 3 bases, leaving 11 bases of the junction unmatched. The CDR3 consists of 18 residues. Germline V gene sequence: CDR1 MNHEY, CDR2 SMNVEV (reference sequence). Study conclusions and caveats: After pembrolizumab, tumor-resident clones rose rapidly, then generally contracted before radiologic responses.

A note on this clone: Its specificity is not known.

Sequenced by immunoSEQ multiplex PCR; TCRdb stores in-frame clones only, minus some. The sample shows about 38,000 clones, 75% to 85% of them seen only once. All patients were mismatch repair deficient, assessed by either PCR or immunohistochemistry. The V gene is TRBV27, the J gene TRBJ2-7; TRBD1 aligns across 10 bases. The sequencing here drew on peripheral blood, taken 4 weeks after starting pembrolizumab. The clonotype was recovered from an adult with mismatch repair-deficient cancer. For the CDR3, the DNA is TGTGCCAGCAGTTTTAAAAAGCTAGACAGGGGGCTCTCCTACGAGCAGTACTTC. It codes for CASSFKKLDRGLSYEQYF.